This passage covers 17 T cell receptor beta chains from one sample sequenced in a study of shared clonotypes between healthy human individuals. Assay: immunoSEQ multiplex PCR; the TCRdb copy retains only in-frame clones and omits some. The sample lists over 1.4 million clones, 96% occurring once. The sample taken for sequencing was naive CD4+ T cells sorted from blood. Sample subset: CD45RA+ positively selected. The receptors stem from a man aged 25-45 years in good health.

The V and J genes are TRBV11-2 and TRBJ2-5, with 8 bases fitting TRBD2. V lost 2 bases and J lost 5; bases outside the gene matches: 10. This CDR3 is built from 16 residues. The germline V gene encodes CDR1 SGHAT and CDR2 FQNNGV. This CDR3 reads CASSLWGSGAPETQYF. The DNA of the CDR3 is TGTGCCAGCAGCTTATGGGGTAGCGGGGCCCCGGAGACCCAGTACTTC.

The rearrangement uses TRBV7-6 and TRBJ2-7; a possible D gene is TRBD2 (6 bases). V was trimmed by 6 bases and J by 0 bases, leaving 12 bases between them. Germline CDR1 reads SGHVS; CDR2 reads FNYEAQ. The CDR3 is 14 amino acids. The CDR3 region has the DNA TGTGCCAGCAGGGGGGGACTGCCCTCCTACGAGCAGTACTTC. Its protein is CASRGGLPSYEQYF.

This clone was observed a single time. The rearrangement uses TRBV7-3 and TRBJ2-1, with a possible D match to TRBD2 (5 bases). V lost 5 bases, J lost 6 bases, and 11 bases lay in between. There are 13 residues in the CDR3. Germline V gene data show CDR1 as SGHTA and CDR2 as FQGTGA. CDR3: CASSQRVGNEQFF. CDR3 coding DNA: TGTGCCAGCAGCCAGAGGGTGGGCAATGAGCAGTTCTTC.

The genes are TRBV28 and TRBJ1-2, with 11 bases that match TRBD1. The CDR3 has 16 residues. J was trimmed by 4 bases and V by 4 bases; bases with no gene match: 8. The V gene's germline CDR1 is MDHEN and CDR2 SYDVKM. CDR3 residues: CASSSPGQGDPYGYTF. The DNA for the CDR3 is TGTGCCAGCAGTTCACCGGGACAGGGGGATCCCTATGGCTACACCTTC.

The J gene is TRBJ1-1, the V gene TRBV30, with a possible D match to TRBD1 (5 bases). There are 11 residues in the CDR3. The V end was cut by 1 base, the J end by 6 bases, with 6 bases between. The germline CDR1 and CDR2 sequences are GTSNPN and SVGIG (reference sequence). For the CDR3, the DNA is TGTGCCTGGAGTGGGGGGGCTGAAGCTTTCTTT. Protein product: CAWSGGAEAFF.

The gene calls are TRBV18 and TRBJ2-5, with 7 bases aligning to TRBD1. Germline V gene lookup returns CDR1 KGHSH and CDR2 LQKENI. The ends lost 0 bases at V and 4 bases at J; junction bases unmatched: 2. The CDR3 is 14 amino acids. Written as DNA, the CDR3 is TGTGCCAGCTCACCACCTGGGGACAGAGAGACCCAGTACTTC. This sequence encodes CASSPPGDRETQYF.

The J gene is TRBJ2-3, the V gene TRBV27; a weak D match, TRBD1 (5 bases). Germline CDR1 reads MNHEY; CDR2 reads SMNVEV (reference sequence). There are 16 residues in the CDR3. V was shortened by 3 bases and J by 6 bases, with 19 bases between the two germline ends. This CDR3 is CASSFRGSWTRDTQYF. The DNA of the CDR3 is TGTGCCAGCAGTTTTAGGGGCAGCTGGACCCGGGATACGCAGTATTTT.

This clone was observed once. This sequence joins TRBV9 and TRBJ2-1; possible D gene TRBD2, 7 bases. Germline CDR1 is SGDLS and CDR2 is YYNGEE. The CDR3 has 15 amino acids. The germline V and J ends were trimmed by 0 bases and 6 bases, with 13 bases remaining between them. The CDR3 DNA reads TGTGCCAGCAGCGTAGCTGGACTAGGGGGCAATGAGCAGTTCTTC. Protein product: CASSVAGLGGNEQFF.

This chain connects TRBV6-1 to TRBJ1-2, with 10 bases fitting TRBD1. Trimming took 6 bases from V and 2 from J; bases not matched to a gene: 3. The CDR3 has 14 amino acids. Germline V gene lookup returns CDR1 MNHNS and CDR2 SASEGT. CDR3 amino acids: CASRTGGKNYGYTF. The CDR3 DNA reads TGTGCCAGCAGGACAGGGGGCAAAAACTATGGCTACACCTTC.

This sequence joins TRBV9 and TRBJ1-5; the D is unclear. Germline CDR1 and CDR2: SGDLS and YYNGEE. The V end lost 3 bases, the J end lost 8 bases, and 12 bases lay between the germline ends. The CDR3 contains 13 residues. The CDR3 DNA reads as TGTGCCAGCAGCGAATCCCCAAGTGAGCCCCAGCATTTT. This translates into CASSESPSEPQHF.

The chain is built from TRBV7-2 and TRBJ1-2; weak D call: TRBD1 (6 bases). The CDR3 runs to 14 residues. Trimming pared 1 base from V and 1 base from J, leaving 7 bases between. The germline V gene encodes CDR1 SGHTA and CDR2 FQGNSA. CDR3 region: CASSLVDSNYGYTF. The CDR3 bases are TGTGCCAGCAGCTTAGTGGACAGTAACTATGGCTACACCTTC.

The sample holds a few counts of this clone. The chain combines TRBV30 with TRBJ1-2, with D perhaps matching TRBD1 (5 bases). V lost 0 bases and J 8 bases, leaving 10 bases between the germline ends. From germline, CDR1 is GTSNPN and CDR2 SVGIG (reference sequence). This CDR3 is built from 12 residues. Here the CDR3 reads CAWSVLRDGYTF. The CDR3 bases are TGTGCCTGGAGTGTACTGAGGGACGGCTACACCTTC.

V is TRBV13 and J is TRBJ2-7; a possible D gene is TRBD2 (6 bases). V was pared by 0 bases and J by 3 bases, with 18 bases between. In germline, CDR1 is PRHDT, CDR2 FYEKMQ (reference sequence). CDR3 length: 17 residues. The CDR3 loop is CASSLGSYERAGYEQYF. The CDR3 nucleotides are TGTGCCAGCAGCTTAGGAAGCTATGAGCGGGCGGGCTACGAGCAGTACTTC.

V is TRBV29-1 and J is TRBJ2-2; TRBD1 matches 7 bases. CDR1 and CDR2 from the germline V gene are SQVTM and ANQGSEA. The CDR3 is made up of 13 amino acids. Trimming at V came to 8 bases and at J to 5 bases, leaving 8 bases not matched to a gene. The chain's CDR3 is CSFRQGWTGELFF. The CDR3 nucleotides are TGCAGCTTCCGACAGGGATGGACCGGGGAGCTGTTTTTT.

The chain has TRBV10-3 and TRBJ2-1; D is possibly TRBD1 or TRBD2 (5 bases each). Per germline, CDR1 ENHRY and CDR2 SYGVKD. With 2 bases removed from V and 0 bases from J, the gap between germline ends came to 17 bases. The CDR3 covers 18 residues. The CDR3 loop reads CAISEGPPGRDSYNEQFF. The DNA of the CDR3 is TGTGCCATCAGTGAGGGCCCGCCGGGGCGCGACTCCTACAATGAGCAGTTCTTC.

The chain links TRBV5-5 to TRBJ2-7; D is unclear. With 0 bases removed from V and 3 bases from J, the gap between germline ends came to 10 bases. The germline V gene has CDR1 SGHKS and CDR2 YYEKEE (reference sequence). The CDR3 runs 14 residues. DNA of the CDR3: TGTGCCAGCAGCTTGGCCGGCCAAAACTACGAGCAGTACTTC. It codes for CASSLAGQNYEQYF.

Comments on this clone: Different DNA sequences within this sample yield the same CDR3. The chain's CDR3 is CASSLSESTDTQYF. CDR3 coding DNA: TGCGCCAGCAGCTTGTCAGAGAGCACAGATACGCAGTATTTT. This chain joins TRBV5-1 and TRBJ2-3; no clear D. V gave up 1 base and J gave up 0 bases, with 6 bases separating them. The CDR3 extends over 14 amino acids. The germline CDR1 and CDR2 sequences are SGHRS and YFSETQ.